The clone carrying this T cell receptor (beta chain) showed up many times. Its antigen is unidentified. CDR1 is MNHNY and CDR2 is SVGAGI in the germline V gene (reference sequence). CDR3 length equals 15 residues. The V segment lost 7 bases and the J segment 5 bases; nucleotides outside the gene matches: 6. The sample is drawn from a study of human T cells and chemical hapten exposure. On the study more broadly: In the sensitization step, 2% DPC was placed on roughly 2 cm by roughly 2 cm of upper inner arm skin. Weekly scalp doses of diphenylcyclopropenone were given to patients during the roughly 25-week study. Notes on the study in general: The study found that DPC sensitization did not change TCRs above 1 in 1000 frequency.

MiXCR, run by TCRdb on the RACE reads, gives a single entry per CDR3 protein. The repertoire includes 150,000 to 200,000 distinct CDR3 sequences, 13% to 15% of them detected once, and 1.7% sits in the top ten. Time point: patch test 1, 2 weeks after DPC sensitization. This sample's treatment: therapeutic diphenylcyclopropenone sensitization with weekly scalp DPC. The TCR was taken from a young woman with alopecia areata. Some clones in this sample may be carry-over from other donors' samples. This rearrangement joins TRBV6-6 to TRBJ1-6; 9 bases agree with TRBD1. The sample consisted of whole blood, taken in connection with sensitization to the hapten diphenylcyclopropenone (DPC). CDR3 nucleotides: TGTGCCAGCACCCACGGGGACAGGGATAATTCACCCCTCCACTTT. Its protein product is CASTHGDRDNSPLHF.